This is a list of T cell receptor beta chains from one sample in a study of identical twins. One entry per CDR3 protein results from TCRdb running MiXCR on the 5' RACE reads. In the table there are hundreds of thousands of distinct CDR3 sequences, over 8.5% of which are singletons. These same data were also listed under a study on yellow fever vaccine responses in identical twins.

The sequencing sample was made of CD8+ T cells sorted from blood. The source of these receptors is a woman between 18 and 29 years old in good health. The CDR3 runs from the conserved cysteine through the conserved F or W. The D gene is left open where the match is weak. Some rows mark clone size as missing; the rest say once, few, many or name a class of expanded clone.

D,J,size,V,DNA,CDR3
TRBD1,TRBJ2-7,few,TRBV6-1,TGTGCCAGCAGGGGGGACAGAACCTACGAGCAGTACTTC,CASRGDRTYEQYF
.,TRBJ2-7,.,TRBV21-1,TGTGCCAGCAGCAAAGGACTAGGAGTTTCCGAGCAGTACTTC,CASSKGLGVSEQYF
.,TRBJ1-1,few,TRBV4-1,TGCGCCAGCAGCCAAGATATGACTAACACTGAAGCTTTCTTT,CASSQDMTNTEAFF
.,TRBJ2-1,many,TRBV12-3/TRBV12-4,TGTGCCAGCAGTTTATGGGTCAGGGGGGGGAATGAGCAGTTCTTC,CASSLWVRGGNEQFF
.,TRBJ2-1,.,TRBV20-1,TGCAGTGCTAGAGATGGGACTGCCCTGACCTACAATGAGCAGTTCTTC,CSARDGTALTYNEQFF
.,TRBJ2-7,many,TRBV24-1,TGTGCCACCGGCACGATTAACGAGCAGTACTTC,CATGTINEQYF
TRBD2,TRBJ2-7,few,TRBV20-1,TGCAGCGGACTAGCGGGAGGTCACGAGCAGTACTTC,CSGLAGGHEQYF
TRBD2,TRBJ2-1,few,TRBV30,TGTGCCTGGAGTCTTTTAGCGGGAGAAGAGCAGTTCTTC,CAWSLLAGEEQFF
TRBD2,TRBJ2-1,many,TRBV29-1,TGCAGCGTCCCGACTAGCGGGAGGGCCGGTGAGCAGTTCTTC,CSVPTSGRAGEQFF
.,TRBJ2-7,few,TRBV13,TGTGCCAGCAGCTTAGTGGTGCGCCCAGGGGAGTACGAGCAGTACTTC,CASSLVVRPGEYEQYF
TRBD2,TRBJ2-3,once,TRBV7-3,TGTGCCAGCAGCTCGTCCCCCCTACTAGCGGGGGGCGAATATACGCAGTATTTT,CASSSSPLLAGGEYTQYF
.,TRBJ2-3,.,TRBV27,TGTGCCAGCAGCCTTATCTCCGGCGACACAGATACGCAGTATTTT,CASSLISGDTDTQYF
TRBD2,TRBJ2-3,.,TRBV29-1,TGCAGCGTTGAAGGGGTCGGACTAGCGGCAGATACGCAGTATTTT,CSVEGVGLAADTQYF
TRBD1,TRBJ2-2,.,TRBV3-1,TGTGCCAGCAGCCGGACAGGCCACACCGGGGAGCTGTTTTTT,CASSRTGHTGELFF
.,TRBJ1-2,few,TRBV29-1,TGCAGCGTTGTAAAAGTCGCCTATGGCTACACCTTC,CSVVKVAYGYTF
TRBD1,TRBJ2-2,few,TRBV5-1,TGCGCCAGCAGCTTTGATACCCGTCCCACAGGGGGCCACGGGGAGCTGTTTTTT,CASSFDTRPTGGHGELFF
TRBD1,TRBJ2-7,few,TRBV6-2/TRBV6-3,TGTGCCAGCAGTTACACACCCGGACAGGGCTACGAGCAGTACTTC,CASSYTPGQGYEQYF
TRBD2,TRBJ2-1,many,TRBV4-1,TGCGCCAGCAGCCGGCCGGGACTACCCTACAATGAGCAGTTCTTC,CASSRPGLPYNEQFF
.,TRBJ2-2,many,TRBV29-1,TGCAGCGTTGACGAAGGGGTAAAGAACACCGGGGAGCTGTTTTTT,CSVDEGVKNTGELFF
TRBD1,TRBJ2-3,.,TRBV7-8,TGTGCCAGCAGCGTCCTTCCGACAGGGATATCAGATACGCAGTATTTT,CASSVLPTGISDTQYF